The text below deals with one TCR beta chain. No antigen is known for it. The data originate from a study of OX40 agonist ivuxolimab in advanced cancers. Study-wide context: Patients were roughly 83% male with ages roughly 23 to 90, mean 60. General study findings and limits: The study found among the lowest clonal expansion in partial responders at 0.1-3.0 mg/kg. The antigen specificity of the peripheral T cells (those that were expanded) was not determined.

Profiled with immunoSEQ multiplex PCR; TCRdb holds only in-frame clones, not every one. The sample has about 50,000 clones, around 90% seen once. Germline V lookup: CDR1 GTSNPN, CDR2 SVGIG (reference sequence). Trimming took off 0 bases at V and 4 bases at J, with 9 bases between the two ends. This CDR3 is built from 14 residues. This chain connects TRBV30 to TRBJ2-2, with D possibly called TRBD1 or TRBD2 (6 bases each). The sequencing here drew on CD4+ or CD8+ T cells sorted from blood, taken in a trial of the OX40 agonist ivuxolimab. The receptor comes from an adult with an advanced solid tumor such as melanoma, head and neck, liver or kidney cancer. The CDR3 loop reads CAWSVKGGTGELFF. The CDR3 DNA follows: TGTGCCTGGAGTGTAAAGGGGGGCACCGGGGAGCTGTTTTTT.